The sequence of this T cell receptor (beta chain) was determined in a study of T cells in Graves' hyperthyroidism and ophthalmopathy. This clonotype was recorded at least ten times. Its antigen is as yet unknown. PBMCs were collected from a 10 ml volume of fresh peripheral blood. Study-level results: Patients with ophthalmopathy were separated from those with stable hyperthyroidism by a 13 V-J model.

The source material, RNA transcripts, was used to amplify TCR beta CDR3 regions. HTBI primers drove first-round RT-PCR of the TCR CDR3. One entry per CDR3 protein results from TCRdb running MiXCR on the multiplex PCR reads. There are about 380,000 distinct CDR3 sequences in the sample; approximately 13% occur only once, and 8% to 13% lies in the top ten. Germline V gene lookup returns CDR1 SGHDT and CDR2 YYEEEE. This CDR3 comprises 15 residues. V was trimmed by 1 base and J by 2 bases, leaving 12 bases between them. The material sequenced was blood. The receptor was derived from an older woman with Graves' hyperthyroidism. The chain combines TRBV5-6 with TRBJ1-2; unclear D gene. CDR3 DNA: TGTGCCAGCAGCTTGTACTCGGCACAGAACTATGGCTACACCTTC. Protein product: CASSLYSAQNYGYTF.